This TCR beta chain was recovered during a study of T cells after yellow fever vaccination. This clonotype was recorded a few times. The antigen is unknown. Germline V lookup: CDR1 LNHDA, CDR2 SQIVND (reference sequence). There are 12 residues in the CDR3. The V and J ends lost 9 bases and 7 bases respectively, with 12 bases between them. One entry per CDR3 protein results from TCRdb running MiXCR on the 5' RACE reads. The sample lists over 100,000 distinct CDR3 sequences; 8.4% were seen once. Findings and limits, study-wide: Abundant clonotypes from the bulk population could have been carried over as contaminants into FACS-sorted repertoires. Weaker in magnitude, the secondary response showed a faster peak on day 5 versus 15.

V usage is TRBV19 and J usage is TRBJ2-2, with no clear D. The receptor's source is a man under 40 who received the YFV17D yellow fever vaccine. The sample in question was CD8+ T cells sorted from PBMCs, obtained 45 days after the yellow fever booster vaccination. The CDR3 DNA follows: TGTGCCAGCAAGTCGGGTGGCGGGGAGCTGTTTTTT. The encoded protein is CASKSGGGELFF.